The 24 T cell receptor beta chains below were found in one sample sequenced in a study of control samples from healthy donors and cancer patients. Sequencing was performed with immunoSEQ multiplex PCR; in TCRdb, only in-frame clones are kept and a portion is missing. The sample includes about 90,000 clones, approximately 90% of them seen just once. Sequencing was carried out using blood. The receptors come from a woman aged 18-29 years in good health.

The V call is TRBV19, the J call TRBJ2-2; no firm D call. Germline V CDR1 and CDR2: LNHDA, SQIVND (reference sequence). The CDR3 has 14 amino acids. The ends were cut back, 7 bases at V and 0 bases at J, with 9 bases in the middle. CDR3 loop: CASKAGPNTGELFF. The CDR3 DNA reads as TGTGCCAGTAAGGCAGGTCCGAACACCGGGGAGCTGTTTTTT.

In DNA, the CDR3 is TGTGCCAGCAGCACCGGCCGCCGGGACCCCCTCCACTTT. This sequence encodes CASSTGRRDPLHF. This sequence joins TRBV2 and TRBJ1-6, with D tentatively TRBD1 (5 bases). V lost 6 bases and J lost 13, with 16 bases in between. CDR3 length equals 13 residues. Germline-derived CDR1 and CDR2 are SNHLY and FYNNEI.

V and J are TRBV25-1 and TRBJ1-5; D unclear. The CDR3 is 13 amino acids. The V end was cut by 4 bases, the J end by 7 bases, with 11 bases between. Germline V gene data show CDR1 as MGHDK and CDR2 as SYGVNS. The CDR3 loop reads CASSGAGGQPQHF. CDR3 coding DNA: TGTGCCAGCAGTGGGGCAGGCGGACAGCCCCAGCATTTT.

The chain uses TRBV5-1 and TRBJ1-1; the D is unclear. This CDR3 region has 13 residues. V lost 2 bases and J lost 2, with 7 bases in between. Germline V CDR1 and CDR2: SGHRS, YFSETQ. In DNA form, the CDR3 reads TGCGCCAGCAGCTTCGCAGGTAACACTGAAGCTTTCTTT. Translation: CASSFAGNTEAFF.

V usage is TRBV11-2 and J usage is TRBJ1-1, with D unresolved. Germline V lookup: CDR1 SGHAT, CDR2 FQNNGV. Trimming shortened V by 5 bases and J by 6 bases, and 13 bases separated the two germline ends. This CDR3 spans 13 amino acids. CDR3 sequence reads: CASSAGRLAEAFF. In DNA, the CDR3 is TGTGCCAGCAGCGCAGGTAGGCTTGCTGAAGCTTTCTTT.

The chain uses TRBV10-1 and TRBJ1-1, with D possibly matching TRBD1 (5 bases). Trimming stripped 4 bases from V and 4 bases from J, with 16 bases between. Germline values: CDR1 WNHNN, CDR2 SYGVQD (reference sequence). CDR3 length: 15 residues. In DNA, the CDR3 is TGCGCCAGCAGTGTTCGACCGGGACCTTTCACTGAAGCTTTCTTT. Translation gives CASSVRPGPFTEAFF.

The chain uses TRBV12-3 or TRBV12-4 and TRBJ1-1; D unresolved. V lost 3 bases and J lost 4, with 9 bases in between. CDR3 length: 13 amino acids. The CDR3 DNA is TGTGCCAGCAGTTTGGGCTCTCCCACTGAAGCTTTCTTT. Translating gives CASSLGSPTEAFF.

In its sample, this clone was seen once. One end of the junction is discordant with germline, which a read error may explain. The chain uses TRBV7-9 and TRBJ2-5; 7 positions agree with TRBD2. The germline V gene encodes CDR1 SEHNR and CDR2 FQNEAQ (reference sequence). The CDR3 contains 15 residues. CDR3 protein: CASSLAEKVQETQYF. The CDR3 nucleotides read TGTGCCAGCAGCCTAGCGGAAAAGGTTCAAGAGACCCAGTACTTC.

The chain has TRBV6-6 and TRBJ2-2; unclear D gene. Germline CDR1 is MNHNY and CDR2 is SVGAGI (reference sequence). The CDR3 contains 15 residues. The V end lost 7 bases, the J end lost 2 bases, and 14 bases lay between the germline ends. The CDR3 region is CASIPLGPNTGELFF. The DNA for the CDR3 is TGTGCCAGCATCCCCCTCGGGCCTAACACCGGGGAGCTGTTTTTT.

This chain joins TRBV7-9 and TRBJ2-3; maybe TRBD2 (7 bases). This CDR3 comprises 15 residues. The germline CDR1 and CDR2 sequences are SEHNR and FQNEAQ (reference sequence). Trimming shortened V by 5 bases and J by 8 bases, and 20 bases separated the two germline ends. CDR3 sequence (DNA): TGTGCCAGCAGCCTCATTGGGGGGGGCCTGGGTACGCAGTATTTT. It encodes CASSLIGGGLGTQYF.

This clone appeared once. J is TRBJ1-2 and V is TRBV19, with no clear D. The germline V and J ends were trimmed by 5 bases and 4 bases, with 26 bases remaining between them. The CDR3 is 18 residues long. Germline CDR1 and CDR2: LNHDA and SQIVND (reference sequence). The CDR3 reads CASSPTAIGEAFSYGYTF. CDR3 bases: TGTGCCAGTAGTCCTACCGCAATTGGGGAAGCGTTTAGCTATGGCTACACCTTC. Looking up the rest from reference TRBV19 and TRBJ1-2 gives the full variable domain: DGGITQSPKYLFRKEGQNVTLSCEQNLNHDAMYWYRQDPGQGLRLIYYSQIVNDFQKGDIAEGYSVSREKKESFPLTVTSAQKNPTAFYLCASSPTAIGEAFSYGYTFGSGTRLTVV.

This chain links TRBV9 with TRBJ1-2; 7 nucleotides match TRBD1. Germline-derived CDR1 and CDR2 are SGDLS and YYNGEE. The CDR3 totals 15 residues. The V gene end was trimmed by 5 bases and the J gene end by 2 bases; junction bases not matched to a gene: 9. The CDR3 reads CASSTLGQSNYGYTF. CDR3 DNA sequence: TGTGCCAGCAGTACCTTGGGACAGAGCAACTATGGCTACACCTTC.

This clone was detected once. V is TRBV6-6 and J is TRBJ1-1, with D unclear. This CDR3 is 13 amino acids long. Germline CDR1 reads MNHNY; CDR2 reads SVGAGI (reference sequence). V dropped 5 bases and J dropped 0 bases, with 7 bases sitting between them. The CDR3 spells CASSPGMNTEAFF. The CDR3, as DNA: TGTGCCAGCAGTCCGGGCATGAACACTGAAGCTTTCTTT.

The chain uses TRBV12-3 or TRBV12-4 and TRBJ1-5; weak D call: TRBD1 (6 bases). CDR3 length: 13 amino acids. V lost 6 bases, J lost 5 bases, and 11 bases lay in between. The CDR3 DNA reads as TGTGCCAGCAGGAGACAGGCAGATCAGCCCCAGCATTTT. Amino acid sequence: CASRRQADQPQHF.

The chain has TRBV4-1 and TRBJ1-2; D is undetermined. The CDR3 length is 16 residues. CDR1 MGHRA and CDR2 YSYEKL come from the germline V gene. The V end lost 0 bases, the J end lost 2 bases, and 13 bases lay between the germline ends. This CDR3 is CASSQEIRPPNYGYTF. Here the CDR3 DNA reads TGCGCCAGCAGCCAAGAAATCAGGCCACCAAACTATGGCTACACCTTC.

The V and J genes are TRBV6-7 and TRBJ1-5; D unresolved. TRBV6-7 is sorted into the ORF group, with uncertain function. The V gene lost 2 bases and the J gene lost 2 bases, with 7 bases spanning the gap. The CDR3 spans 14 residues. DNA of the CDR3: TGTGCCAGCAGTTACCCCGAGGGCAATCAGCCCCAGCATTTT. Translation: CASSYPEGNQPQHF.

This chain connects TRBV11-3 to TRBJ2-2; 9 bases map to TRBD1. The CDR3 is 16 residues long. Trimming took 4 bases from V and 2 from J; bases not matched to a gene: 5. CDR1 SGHNT and CDR2 YENEEA come from the germline V gene. CDR3 coding DNA: TGTGCCAGCAGCTCCGGACAGGGGTTTAACACCGGGGAGCTGTTTTTT. It specifies CASSSGQGFNTGELFF. Supplemented by reference TRBV11-3 and TRBJ2-2, the full variable domain reads EAGVVQSPRYKIIEKKQPVAFWCNPISGHNTLYWYLQNLGQGPELLIRYENEEAVDDSQLPKDRFSAERLKGVDSTLKIQPAELGDSAVYLCASSSGQGFNTGELFFGEGSRLTVL.

This clone was picked up a small number of times. The V and J genes are TRBV15 and TRBJ1-5; tentatively, D is TRBD1 (5 bases). This CDR3 is 14 amino acids long. V was trimmed by 0 bases and J by 5 bases, leaving 8 bases between them. Germline V gives CDR1 LNHNV, CDR2 YYDKDF (reference sequence). The DNA for the CDR3 is TGTGCCACCAGCAGAGATGCGGGGGATCAGCCCCAGCATTTT. Translated: CATSRDAGDQPQHF.

This chain joins TRBV18 and TRBJ2-4; TRBD1 matches at 7 bases. The V gene end was trimmed by 2 bases and the J gene end by 8 bases; junction bases not matched to a gene: 3. Germline lookup yields CDR1 KGHSH and CDR2 LQKENI. The CDR3 is 13 residues long. The CDR3 sequence is CASSPRGLDIQYF. CDR3 coding DNA: TGTGCCAGCTCACCAAGGGGGCTGGACATTCAGTACTTC.

V and J are TRBV3-1 (or the pseudogene TRBV3-2) and TRBJ2-1; TRBD2 matches 15 bases. This CDR3 is 17 amino acids long. The germline CDR1 and CDR2 sequences are LGHDT and YNNKEL (reference sequence). The ends lost 4 bases at V and 3 bases at J; junction bases unmatched: 4. The CDR3 DNA follows: TGTGCCAGCAGCCCAGGACTAGCGGGGGGGCTCTACAATGAGCAGTTCTTC. Its translation: CASSPGLAGGLYNEQFF.

This clone has only a few counts. The J gene is TRBJ1-1, the V gene TRBV5-6, with D tentatively TRBD1 (6 bases). With 3 bases removed from V and 0 bases from J, the gap between germline ends came to 15 bases. Germline V CDR1 and CDR2: SGHDT, YYEEEE. The CDR3 runs to 16 residues. Written as DNA, the CDR3 is TGTGCCAGCAGCTGGGGGGCAGGTAACATGAACACTGAAGCTTTCTTT. It yields the protein CASSWGAGNMNTEAFF.

The genes are TRBV19 and TRBJ1-4; D gene uncertain. V shed 6 bases and J shed 4 bases, with 9 bases lying between them. The CDR3 spans 13 residues. Germline CDR1 and CDR2: LNHDA and SQIVND (reference sequence). The CDR3 loop is CASSGRVNEKLFF. The CDR3 DNA reads TGTGCCAGTAGCGGACGGGTTAATGAAAAACTGTTTTTT.

This clone has just one count. CDR3 loop: CAIQTVTNEKLFF. The CDR3 DNA follows: TGTGCCATACAGACCGTTACTAATGAAAAACTGTTTTTT. The chain combines TRBV2 with TRBJ1-4; D call uncertain. From germline, CDR1 is SNHLY and CDR2 FYNNEI. V was clipped by 10 bases and J by 2 bases, with 11 bases between them. The CDR3 has 13 residues.

The V gene is TRBV18, the J gene TRBJ2-7; 7 bases align to TRBD1. Germline V lookup: CDR1 KGHSH, CDR2 LQKENI. V was clipped by 5 bases and J by 5 bases; unmatched bases: 6. The CDR3 spans 13 residues. In DNA, the CDR3 is TGTGCCAGCTCATTAACAGGGGATCACGAGCAGTACTTC. Translation gives CASSLTGDHEQYF.